The 16 T cell receptor beta chains listed next were all sequenced from one sample in a study of metastatic and nonmetastatic thyroid tumors. There were no patients who had received any treatment before thyroid surgery. TCRdb recomputed clones from the PCR reads via MiXCR. The sample holds about 4,000 clones, around a fifth seen once. The sequencing sample was made of tumor tissue. The receptors were sampled from a female donor with papillary thyroid cancer or a benign thyroid nodule (not recorded which). Some clones in this sample may be carry-over from other donors' samples.

The V and J genes are TRBV13 and TRBJ2-3; D is possibly TRBD2 (7 bases). CDR1 is PRHDT and CDR2 is FYEKMQ in the germline V gene (reference sequence). The CDR3 is made up of 16 amino acids. The ends were cut back, 2 bases at V and 1 base at J, with 13 bases in the middle. The CDR3 nucleotides read TGTGCCAGCAGCTTAAATAAGGGGGGGGGCACAGATACGCAGTATTTT. It yields the protein CASSLNKGGGTDTQYF.

The CDR3 protein is CASSIHDGGGYEQYF. The CDR3 DNA is TGTGCCAGCAGTATTCATGACGGTGGGGGATACGAGCAGTACTTC. This chain joins TRBV6-2 or TRBV6-3 and TRBJ2-7, with D perhaps TRBD1 or TRBD2 (5 bases each). Germline V gene data show CDR1 as MNHEY and CDR2 as SVGEGT. The CDR3 runs 15 residues. The V end lost 5 bases, the J end lost 4 bases, and 18 bases lay between the germline ends.

Comment on this clone: Compared with germline, one end of the junction differs, possibly owing to a read error. The chain joins TRBV28 to TRBJ2-7; D possibly uses TRBD1 or TRBD2 (5 bases each). This CDR3 is built from 17 residues. Germline values: CDR1 MDHEN, CDR2 SYDVKM. The CDR3 DNA reads TGTGCCAGCAGCTTATCCCTGAGGGACGTAAGCTCCTACGAGCAGTACTTC. This codes for CASSLSLRDVSSYEQYF.

This chain connects TRBV20-1 to TRBJ1-5; 7 bases align to TRBD1. CDR1 DFQATT and CDR2 SNEGSKA come from the germline V gene (reference sequence). Trimming cost V 3 bases and J 5 bases; bases outside gene matches: 4. This CDR3 region has 13 residues. CDR3 region: CSASQGGDQPQHF. In nucleotides, the CDR3 is TGCAGTGCTAGTCAGGGGGGCGATCAGCCCCAGCATTTT.

The chain couples TRBV11-3 to TRBJ1-1; D ambiguous. The CDR3 is 14 residues long. Trimming removed 0 bases from V and 1 base from J, with 6 bases in between. Germline CDR1 reads SGHNT; CDR2 reads YENEEA. CDR3 nucleotide sequence: TGTGCCAGCAGCTTAGATGGAGGGAACACTGAAGCTTTCTTT. Encoded protein: CASSLDGGNTEAFF. Filled out from reference TRBV11-3 and TRBJ1-1, the complete variable domain reads EAGVVQSPRYKIIEKKQPVAFWCNPISGHNTLYWYLQNLGQGPELLIRYENEEAVDDSQLPKDRFSAERLKGVDSTLKIQPAELGDSAVYLCASSLDGGNTEAFFGQGTRLTVV.

With respect to this clone: Relative to the germline gene, one junction end is altered; a read error may explain this. This chain joins TRBV20-1 and TRBJ1-5; D is possibly TRBD1 (6 bases). Germline V CDR1 and CDR2: DFQATT, SNEGSKA (reference sequence). The CDR3 extends over 14 amino acids. The CDR3 DNA follows: TGCAGTGCTAGCGAGGGAGGGGGAACTCAGCCCAAGCATTTT. Translated, it gives CSASEGGGTQPKHF.

This clone is labeled large. The chain joins TRBV27 to TRBJ2-5, with TRBD2 as a possible D gene (5 bases). Looked up from germline, CDR1 is MNHEY and CDR2 is SMNVEV (reference sequence). V was cut by 11 bases and J by 5 bases, with 15 bases left in between. The CDR3 has 12 residues. CDR3 sequence: CARPSGGETQYF. CDR3 in DNA: TGTGCCCGGCCTTCGGGCGGGGAGACCCAGTACTTC.

This clone is judged large. CDR3 amino acids: CASSFDSGGEQYF. DNA for the CDR3: TGTGCCAGCAGTTTCGACAGTGGGGGGGAGCAGTACTTC. The J gene is TRBJ2-7, the V gene TRBV28, with TRBD2 as a possible D gene (6 bases). Germline CDR1 MDHEN, CDR2 SYDVKM. The V end was cut by 3 bases, the J end by 7 bases, with 13 bases between. The CDR3 totals 13 residues.

This clone is categorized as large. V usage is TRBV6-5 and J usage is TRBJ2-5; D gene unclear. The V end was cut by 0 bases, the J end by 5 bases, with 7 bases between. From germline, CDR1 is MNHEY and CDR2 SVGAGI. The CDR3 runs 13 residues. CDR3 protein: CASSYSGWETQYF. CDR3 coding DNA: TGTGCCAGCAGTTACTCGGGGTGGGAGACCCAGTACTTC.

By share of the sample, this clone is medium-sized. J is TRBJ2-2 and V is TRBV7-3, with TRBD1 identical over 7 bases. Germline CDR1 reads SGHTA; CDR2 reads FQGTGA. CDR3 length: 15 amino acids. Losses at the gene ends were 5 bases for V and 7 bases for J; bases not matched to a gene: 10. The CDR3 bases are TGTGCCAGCAGCCCTTCAGGGGGTGTAGTCGGGGAGCTGTTTTTT. It specifies CASSPSGGVVGELFF.

This rearrangement joins TRBV3-1 to TRBJ1-4; 12 nucleotides match TRBD1. J lost 12 bases, V lost 1 base, and 9 bases had no gene match. The germline V gene encodes CDR1 LGHDT and CDR2 YNNKEL (reference sequence). The CDR3 runs to 16 residues. CDR3 residues: CASSQARDRGPGQLFF. CDR3 in DNA: TGTGCCAGCAGCCAAGCCCGGGACAGGGGGCCTGGGCAACTGTTTTTT.

This clone is termed medium-sized. This chain uses TRBV30 with TRBJ1-3, with 8 nucleotides matching TRBD1. The CDR3 is made up of 15 amino acids. The V and J ends lost 2 bases and 5 bases, in that order; junction bases with no gene match: 8. The germline gives CDR1 GTSNPN, CDR2 SVGIG (reference sequence). The CDR3 DNA reads as TGTGCCTGGAGTTCCTGGACAGGGAATAGAAACACCATATATTTT. This codes for CAWSSWTGNRNTIYF.

DNA of the CDR3: TGTGCCAGCAGTTTAAACCGTGTGGGAAGTTCACCCCTCCACTTT. The encoded protein is CASSLNRVGSSPLHF. The J gene is TRBJ1-6, the V gene TRBV28; D is uncertain. This CDR3 spans 15 amino acids. Trimming took 2 bases from V and 9 from J, leaving 14 bases between them. Per germline, CDR1 MDHEN and CDR2 SYDVKM.

Relative to its sample, this clone is large (0.1 to 1%). The V and J genes are TRBV7-3 and TRBJ2-7; D might be TRBD2 (6 bases). The V gene's germline CDR1 is SGHTA and CDR2 FQGTGA. Trimming left V 0 bases short and J 6 bases short, with 6 bases between. CDR3 length: 12 residues. Written as DNA, the CDR3 is TGTGCCAGCAGCTTAACTAGCGGCGAGCAGTACTTC. Its translation is CASSLTSGEQYF.

Note on this clone: The junction does not match germline at one end; this may be a read error. The chain employs TRBV7-2 and TRBJ2-5, with D tentatively TRBD2 (6 bases). Germline-derived CDR1 and CDR2 are SGHTA and FQGNSA. The CDR3 sequence is 16 residues long. CDR3: CASNLGLGGLGSPQYF. CDR3 DNA: TGTGCCAGCAACTTAGGGTTAGGAGGGTTAGGTAGTCCCCAGTACTTC. The entire variable domain, with the rest obtained from reference TRBV7-2 and TRBJ2-5, is as follows: GAGVSQSPSNKVTEKGKDVELRCDPISGHTALYWYRQSLGQGLEFLIYFQGNSAPDKSGLPSDRFSAERTGGSVSTLTIQRTQQEDSAVYLCASNLGLGGLGSPQYFGPGTRLLVL.

This clone was detected only once. The rearrangement links TRBV11-2 to TRBJ2-1; tentatively, D is TRBD2 (5 bases). The CDR3 extends over 17 amino acids. Between the trimmed V and J ends, which lost 3 bases and 8 bases, there was a span of 23 bases. The germline CDR1 and CDR2 sequences are SGHAT and FQNNGV. The CDR3: CASSFRPSGSPGDEQFF. The CDR3 DNA sequence: TGTGCCAGCAGCTTTAGGCCATCGGGATCCCCTGGCGATGAGCAGTTCTTC. Variable domain in full (rest from reference TRBV11-2 and TRBJ2-1): EAGVAQSPRYKIIEKRQSVAFWCNPISGHATLYWYQQILGQGPKLLIQFQNNGVVDDSQLPKDRFSAERLKGVDSTLKIQPAKLEDSAVYLCASSFRPSGSPGDEQFFGPGTRLTVL.